The source of this T cell receptor (beta chain) is a study of glioma-infiltrating T cells after dendritic cell vaccination (dated by TCRdb to 2016 to 2018). A note on the overall study: The cohort comprised around 15 glioblastoma patients from Phase I and II dendritic cell vaccination trials, 9 newly diagnosed and 6 with recurrent disease. Between the early 2000s and the early 2010s, the patients were given dendritic cell vaccination pulsed with autologous tumor lysate. To make the vaccine, monocyte-derived dendritic cells were cultured for seven to eight days with IL-4 and GM-CSF and then pulsed overnight with autologous tumor lysate. Three intradermal dendritic cell vaccine injections were administered to patients at biweekly intervals in the arm below the axilla. Deep sequencing of TCR beta CDR3 regions was used to quantify tumor-infiltrating lymphocyte content and compare tumor and blood repertoires in dendritic cell-vaccinated glioblastoma patients. Survival after dendritic cell vaccination was correlated with TCR sequencing metrics, such as TIL content and the overlap between tumor and blood repertoires. Study-wide conclusions, independent of this receptor: No direct relationship between TCR clonality and survival was found, suggesting that a diverse polyclonal response may matter. The three-group TCR overlap response model was characterized as speculative, and prospective validation of the model was stated to be required. The cohort was small and heterogeneous, few patients had complete blood and tumor sets, and even fewer had initial-recurrent tumor pairs. After dendritic cell vaccination, a higher estimated pretreatment TIL content predicted longer time to progression and longer overall survival.

Comment on this clone: Its antigen is currently not known. No base quality values were provided; no much bigger clone lies one nucleotide off.

The time point label, as the study defines it: after dendritic cell vaccination, including at tumor progression/relapse. To be selected, patients needed enough residual fresh-frozen tumor tissue and more than two years of available survival data. Molecular status otherwise varied across the glioblastoma patients, but none of them carried an isocitrate dehydrogenase mutation. PBMC were collected before vaccination, two weeks after the third vaccination, and at tumor progression when it occurred. Genomic DNA was extracted with the Qiagen DNeasy Blood extraction Kit. The CDR3 contains 15 residues, cysteine and phenylalanine counted. Only the CDR3 region is kept as DNA, spanning 45 bases read in frame from base 1. V and J lose 2 bases and 0 bases, and a span of 14 bases separates them. Reading the germline V gene (reference sequence) gives CDR1 GTSNPN and CDR2 SVGIG. TCRB CDR3 regions were amplified from about 2 ug genomic DNA, or all available DNA if less, using the immunoSEQ assay. For multiplex PCR, 60 forward primers for TCR V beta segments and 13 reverse primers for J beta segments were used. Synthetic control templates were spiked into each sample at limiting dilution to estimate reads per starting template. The Illumina HiSeq System generated sequencing reads of 87 bp. From the authors' description of their analysis: PCR and sequencing errors were removed by a nearest neighbor algorithm that merged closely related sequences. TCR overlap was defined as the percentage of unique tumor TCR beta sequences that were also present in the same patient's peripheral blood. The table comes from immuneACCESS by way of TCRdb, which keeps in-frame sequences with V and J called. Part of the clones is missing from these tables; in studies checked, under half for an unresolved V gene and the rest for unknown reasons. From that table come the V and J calls and clone size; the DNA was used to work out D and trimming. Within this sample are 90,000 to 110,000 clones, with roughly 90% of them counted one time only. 2.7% of the sample belongs to the ten largest clones.

The rearranged chain carries TRBV30 and TRBJ2-7, and TRBD1 may be the D gene, going by 6 matching bases. The TCR was taken from a human donor with glioblastoma. Here the sequenced sample was blood, taken after dendritic cell vaccination. The nucleotide sequence is given as TGTGCCTGGAGTCGCCGGGACACCCGCTCCTACGAGCAGTACTTC. Translated, it reads CAWSRRDTRSYEQYF.